Listed below are T cell receptor beta chains from one sample, sequenced in a study of T cells after yellow fever vaccination. TCRdb re-analysed the 5' RACE reads in MiXCR, keeping a single row per CDR3 protein. The sample consists of hundreds of thousands of distinct CDR3 sequences, roughly 8% of them appearing once. Here the sequenced sample was PBMCs, taken roughly 47 days after the first yellow fever vaccination. Every receptor here comes from a man younger than 30 who received the YFV17D yellow fever vaccine. The CDR3 runs from the conserved cysteine through the conserved F or W. A D gene is named only where the DNA matches it firmly. Expanded clones get a size class; other rows say once, few or many, or leave the size out.

clone_size j_call d_call v_call cdr3_nt cdr3_aa
few TRBJ2-6 - TRBV12-3/TRBV12-4 TGTGCCAGCAGTGACCGGACAGCCTCTGGGGCCAACGTCCTGACTTTC CASSDRTASGANVLTF
- TRBJ2-1 TRBD2 TRBV4-3 TGCGCCAGCAGCCAAGATAGGCGGGGGGGCTCTTACAATGAGCAGTTCTTC CASSQDRRGGSYNEQFF
- TRBJ2-2 TRBD1 TRBV12-3/TRBV12-4 TGTGCCAGCAGCCCTGACAGGGTCAACACCCGGGAGCTGTTTTTT CASSPDRVNTRELFF
- TRBJ2-3 - TRBV28 TGTGCCAGCAGTCCAAGCAGTGGGAGTCGAACAGATACGCAGTATTTT CASSPSSGSRTDTQYF
many TRBJ2-2 - TRBV5-1 TGCGCCAGCAGCTTGGCCCAGGGGAACACCGGGGAGCTGTTTTTT CASSLAQGNTGELFF
- TRBJ2-5 - TRBV12-3/TRBV12-4 TGTGCCAGCAGCTCGGGACTTCTAGGGACCCAGTACTTC CASSSGLLGTQYF
many TRBJ1-2 - TRBV7-8 TGTGCCAGCCTAAGACAGGACGGGGGCTACACCTTC CASLRQDGGYTF
few TRBJ2-3 TRBD2 TRBV10-3 TGTGCCATCACCATTAGCGGGGCAGATACGCAGTATTTT CAITISGADTQYF
many TRBJ2-3 - TRBV29-1 TGCAGCGTTGTGAGGGGCACAGATACGCAGTATTTT CSVVRGTDTQYF
- TRBJ2-5 - TRBV12-5 TGTGCTAGTGGTCCCCGGCAGCGGGAGACCCAGTACTTC CASGPRQRETQYF
- TRBJ2-2 TRBD1 TRBV10-3 TGTGCCATCACCTTCGGACAGGGGGCTTGGACCGGGGAGCTGTTTTTT CAITFGQGAWTGELFF
many TRBJ1-1 - TRBV7-2 TGTGCCAGCAGCTTAGTCTATTTGGGCGGCACTGAAGCTTTCTTT CASSLVYLGGTEAFF
few TRBJ2-7 - TRBV7-2 TGTGCCAGCACCAATCAGCGGAGCTCCTACGAGCAGTACTTC CASTNQRSSYEQYF
- TRBJ2-1 - TRBV6-6 TGTGCCAGCAGTTCCGGGGTCTTCAATGAGCAGTTCTTC CASSSGVFNEQFF
few TRBJ1-1 TRBD1 TRBV7-9 TGTGCCAGCAGCTTACTGCAGGGGGGAATGAACACTGAAGCTTTCTTT CASSLLQGGMNTEAFF